The T cell receptor beta chain described here comes from a study of human T cells and chemical hapten exposure. Study information: Patients, a majority of them female, were diagnosed with alopecia areata, totalis or universalis. General study findings and limits: Alopecia affecting every donor means their immune response may not match healthy people's.

This clonotype was detected only a few times. The antigen is unknown. TCRdb itself ran the RACE reads through MiXCR, one entry per CDR3 protein. The sample contains more than 95,000 distinct CDR3 sequences, 27% of which appear only once. The time point was: patch test 3, about 24 weeks after DPC sensitization. The treatment was: therapeutic diphenylcyclopropenone sensitization with weekly scalp DPC. At every patch-test visit, blood was drawn before the patch test was applied. Alopecia patients, 18 to 70 years old and DPC-suitable, served as donors. Trimming left V 1 base short and J 2 bases short, with 6 bases between. The CDR3 runs 15 residues. The germline V gene has CDR1 SGHTA and CDR2 FQGNSA.

Source: whole blood, taken in connection with sensitization to the hapten diphenylcyclopropenone (DPC). This TCR was sampled from a man aged 35 to 55 with alopecia areata. Some clones in this sample may be carry-over from other donors' samples. The chain is built from TRBV7-2 and TRBJ2-6; unclear D gene. The CDR3 bases are TGTGCCAGCAGCTTAGGAAAGACTGGGGCCAACGTCCTGACTTTC. The encoded protein is CASSLGKTGANVLTF.